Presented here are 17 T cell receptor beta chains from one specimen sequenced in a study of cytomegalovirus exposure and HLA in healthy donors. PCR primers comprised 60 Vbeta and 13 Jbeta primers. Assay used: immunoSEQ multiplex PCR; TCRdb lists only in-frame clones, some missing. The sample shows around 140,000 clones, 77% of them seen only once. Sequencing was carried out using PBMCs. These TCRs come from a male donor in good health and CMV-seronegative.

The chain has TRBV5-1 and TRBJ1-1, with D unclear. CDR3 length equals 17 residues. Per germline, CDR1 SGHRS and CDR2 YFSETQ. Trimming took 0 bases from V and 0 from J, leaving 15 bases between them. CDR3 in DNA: TGCGCCAGCAGCTTGGCAAAGGTAACAGATTTGAACACTGAAGCTTTCTTT. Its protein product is CASSLAKVTDLNTEAFF.

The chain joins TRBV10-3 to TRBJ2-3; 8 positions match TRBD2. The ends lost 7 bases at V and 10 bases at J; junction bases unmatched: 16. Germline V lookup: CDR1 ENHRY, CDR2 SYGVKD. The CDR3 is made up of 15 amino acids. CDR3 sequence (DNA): TGTGCCATCAATCCGGGCGGGGGGTCCTCGGTGGCGCAGTATTTT. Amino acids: CAINPGGGSSVAQYF.

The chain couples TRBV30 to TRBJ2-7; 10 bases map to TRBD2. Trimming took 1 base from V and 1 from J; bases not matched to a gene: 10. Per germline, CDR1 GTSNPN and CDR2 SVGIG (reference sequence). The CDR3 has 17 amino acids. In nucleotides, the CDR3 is TGTGCCTGGAGTGGAGGCCAAGCGACTAGCGGGTCCTACGAGCAGTACTTC. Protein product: CAWSGGQATSGSYEQYF.

Here the CDR3 DNA reads TGTGCCAGCAGCCCATGGACAGGAAAAACCTACGAGCAGTACTTC. It specifies CASSPWTGKTYEQYF. This chain connects TRBV7-2 to TRBJ2-7, with 7 bases fitting TRBD1. Germline-derived CDR1 and CDR2 are SGHTA and FQGNSA. With 5 bases clipped from V and 2 bases from J, the junction kept 9 bases outside the gene matches. This CDR3 region has 15 residues.

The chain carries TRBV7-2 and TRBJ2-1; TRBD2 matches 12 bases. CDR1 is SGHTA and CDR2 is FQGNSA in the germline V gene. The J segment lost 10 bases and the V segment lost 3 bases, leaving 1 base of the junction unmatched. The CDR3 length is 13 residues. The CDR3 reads CASSFGLAGEQFF. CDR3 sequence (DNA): TGTGCCAGCAGCTTTGGACTAGCGGGGGAGCAGTTCTTC.

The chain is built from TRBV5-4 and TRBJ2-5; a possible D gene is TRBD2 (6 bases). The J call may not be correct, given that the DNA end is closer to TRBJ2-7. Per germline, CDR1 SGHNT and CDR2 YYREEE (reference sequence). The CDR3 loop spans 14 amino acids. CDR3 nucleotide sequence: TGTGCCAGCAGCCCCGGGACTGGCTCCTACGAGCAGTACTTC. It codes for CASSPGTGSYEQYF.

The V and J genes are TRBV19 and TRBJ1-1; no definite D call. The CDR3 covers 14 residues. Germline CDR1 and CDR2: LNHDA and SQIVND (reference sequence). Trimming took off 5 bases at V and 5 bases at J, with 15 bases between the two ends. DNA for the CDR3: TGTGCCAGTAGTCGGCAGGCGGGAAGGACTGAAGCTTTCTTT. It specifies CASSRQAGRTEAFF.

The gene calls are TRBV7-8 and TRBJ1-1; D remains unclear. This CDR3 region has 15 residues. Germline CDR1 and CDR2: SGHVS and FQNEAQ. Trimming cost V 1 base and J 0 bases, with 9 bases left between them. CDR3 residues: CASSLGAFMNTEAFF. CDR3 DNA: TGTGCCAGCAGCTTAGGGGCATTTATGAACACTGAAGCTTTCTTT.

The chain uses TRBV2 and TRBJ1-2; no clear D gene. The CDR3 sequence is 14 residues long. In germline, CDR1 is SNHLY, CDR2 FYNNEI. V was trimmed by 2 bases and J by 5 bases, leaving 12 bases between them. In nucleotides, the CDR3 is TGTGCCAGCAGTGAAAGGCGGGCCTCGTATGGCTACACCTTC. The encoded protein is CASSERRASYGYTF.

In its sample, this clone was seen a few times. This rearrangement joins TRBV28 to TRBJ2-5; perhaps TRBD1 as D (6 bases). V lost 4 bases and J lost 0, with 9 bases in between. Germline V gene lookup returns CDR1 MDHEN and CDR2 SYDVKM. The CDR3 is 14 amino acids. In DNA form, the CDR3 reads TGTGCCAGCAGTTCCAGGACAGACCAAGAGACCCAGTACTTC. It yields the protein CASSSRTDQETQYF.

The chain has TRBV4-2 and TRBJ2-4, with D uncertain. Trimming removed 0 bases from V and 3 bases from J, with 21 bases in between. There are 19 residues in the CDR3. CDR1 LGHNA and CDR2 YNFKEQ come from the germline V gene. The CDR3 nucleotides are TGTGCCAGCAGCCAAGATAAAAGATCTTCGCGGCACAACAAAAACATTCAGTACTTC. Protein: CASSQDKRSSRHNKNIQYF.

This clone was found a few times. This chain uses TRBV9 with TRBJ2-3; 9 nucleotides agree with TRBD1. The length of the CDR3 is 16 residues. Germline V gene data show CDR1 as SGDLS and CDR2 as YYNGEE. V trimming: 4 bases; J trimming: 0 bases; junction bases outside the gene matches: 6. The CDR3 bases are TGTGCCAGCAGCCTAGTAGGACAGGGGAGCACAGATACGCAGTATTTT. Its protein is CASSLVGQGSTDTQYF. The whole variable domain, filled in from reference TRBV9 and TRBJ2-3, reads DSGVTQTPKHLITATGQRVTLRCSPRSGDLSVYWYQQSLDQGLQFLIQYYNGEERAKGNILERFSAQQFPDLHSELNLSSLELGDSALYFCASSLVGQGSTDTQYFGPGTRLTVL.

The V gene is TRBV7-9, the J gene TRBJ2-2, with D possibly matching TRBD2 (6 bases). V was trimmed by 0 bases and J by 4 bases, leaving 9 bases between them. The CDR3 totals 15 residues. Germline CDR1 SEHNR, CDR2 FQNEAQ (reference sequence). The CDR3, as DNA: TGTGCCAGCAGCTTAGCTCGGGGGAGCACCGGGGAGCTGTTTTTT. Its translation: CASSLARGSTGELFF.

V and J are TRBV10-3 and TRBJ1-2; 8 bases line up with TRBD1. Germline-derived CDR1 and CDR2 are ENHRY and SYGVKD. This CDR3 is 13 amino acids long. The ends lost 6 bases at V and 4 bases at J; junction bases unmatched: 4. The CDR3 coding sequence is TGTGCCATCAGGCCCGGGACAGGCTATGGCTACACCTTC. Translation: CAIRPGTGYGYTF.

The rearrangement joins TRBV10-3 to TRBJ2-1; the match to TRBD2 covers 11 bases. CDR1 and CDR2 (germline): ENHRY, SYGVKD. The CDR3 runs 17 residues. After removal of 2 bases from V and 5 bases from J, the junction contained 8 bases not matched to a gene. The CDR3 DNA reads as TGTGCCATCAGTGAGCGATTTAGCGGGAGGGCGAACAATGAGCAGTTCTTC. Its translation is CAISERFSGRANNEQFF.

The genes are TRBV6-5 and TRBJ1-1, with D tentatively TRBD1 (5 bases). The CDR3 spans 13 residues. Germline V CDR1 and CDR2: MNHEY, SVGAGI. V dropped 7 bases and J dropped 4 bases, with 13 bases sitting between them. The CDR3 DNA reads TGTGCCAGCACCCTCTCAGGGTTCACTGAAGCTTTCTTT. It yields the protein CASTLSGFTEAFF.

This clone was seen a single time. The CDR3: CASRIQASSTGELFF. For the CDR3, the DNA is TGTGCCAGCAGGATACAGGCGTCGAGCACCGGGGAGCTGTTTTTT. The V gene is TRBV7-2, the J gene TRBJ2-2; D perhaps matches TRBD1 (5 bases). The V gene's germline CDR1 is SGHTA and CDR2 FQGNSA. V shed 6 bases and J shed 4 bases, with 15 bases lying between them. The CDR3 loop spans 15 amino acids.